This T cell receptor (beta chain) originates from a study of shared clonotypes between healthy human individuals. About the study: Per donor, three plates held CD4 naive cells, three held CD4 memory, two held CD8 naive and one held CD8 memory.

TCRdb keeps only in-frame clones here, not all; method: immunoSEQ multiplex PCR. The sample has nearly 1 million clones; around three quarters are singletons. CDR3 length: 14 residues. V dropped 2 bases and J dropped 5; count of bases not matched to a gene: 6. The germline V gene encodes CDR1 MNHEY and CDR2 SVGAGI. The source of this sequence is a young man in good health. The chain is built from TRBV6-5 and TRBJ2-7; 7 bases match TRBD2. Input material: memory CD4+ T cells sorted from blood. Subset reported: CD45RA-negative fraction. The CDR3 nucleotides read TGTGCCAGCAGTTACATTGGCGGGGGTAACGAGCAGTACTTC. Translating it yields CASSYIGGGNEQYF.